The source of this T cell receptor (beta chain) is a study of T cell responses to AZD1222 COVID-19 vaccine. Here immunoSEQ multiplex PCR was the method, and the copy in TCRdb shows in-frame clones only, minus some. The table includes 110,000 or so clones, 88% detected once. This CDR3 region has 14 residues. The ends were cut back, 7 bases at V and 2 bases at J, with 10 bases in the middle. Per germline, CDR1 SGHDT and CDR2 YYEEEE. This material consisted of peripheral blood, taken 28 days after the second AZD1222 dose. The TCR originated in an adult who received the AZD1222 COVID-19 vaccine. The chain employs TRBV5-6 and TRBJ2-6, with D hard to call. CDR3 amino acids: CASAPQTGANVLTF. DNA of the CDR3: TGTGCCAGCGCTCCCCAGACTGGGGCCAACGTCCTGACTTTC.